The 24 T cell receptor beta chains given below trace back to one sample, sequenced in a study of cytomegalovirus exposure and HLA in healthy donors. PCR used 60 Vbeta primers and 13 Jbeta primers. The assay was immunoSEQ multiplex PCR, and TCRdb's table has in-frame clones only and misses some. The sample lists about 170,000 clones, 82% occurring once. Specimen: PBMCs. Every receptor here comes from a male donor in good health and CMV-seronegative.

The CDR3 DNA reads as TGTGCCAGCAGCTACCTCTCCACAGGGCGACGGGGCAATCAGCCCCAGCATTTT. Translated: CASSYLSTGRRGNQPQHF. The V call is TRBV5-5, the J call TRBJ1-5; possibly TRBD1 for D (6 bases). In germline, CDR1 is SGHKS, CDR2 YYEKEE (reference sequence). The CDR3 is 18 residues long. The germline V and J ends were trimmed by 3 bases and 2 bases, with 21 bases remaining between them.

V gene TRBV19 combines with J gene TRBJ2-7; 9 nucleotides agree with TRBD1. Germline CDR1 LNHDA, CDR2 SQIVND (reference sequence). V gave up 3 bases and J gave up 5 bases; unmatched junction bases: 8. The CDR3 length is 15 residues. The CDR3 DNA follows: TGTGCCAGTAGTATTGGAGGGACAGGGAGGGACGAGCAGTACTTC. Its protein is CASSIGGTGRDEQYF.

The chain couples TRBV2 to TRBJ1-5; 10 positions agree with TRBD1. Germline V gene data show CDR1 as SNHLY and CDR2 as FYNNEI. The CDR3 covers 16 residues. Trimming removed 4 bases from V and 4 bases from J; junction bases left unmatched: 7. The CDR3 region has the DNA TGTGCCAGCAGTGGGGGACAGGGGTTAGCGAATCAGCCCCAGCATTTT. It is translated as CASSGGQGLANQPQHF.

V gene TRBV6-6 combines with J gene TRBJ2-5, with D possibly TRBD1 on 6 matching bases. The CDR3 runs to 16 residues. CDR1 MNHNY and CDR2 SVGAGI come from the germline V gene (reference sequence). V lost 2 bases and J lost 2, with 15 bases in between. The CDR3 reads CASSYLTSRGQETQYF. In DNA, the CDR3 is TGTGCCAGCAGTTACCTAACCTCCAGGGGACAAGAGACCCAGTACTTC.

The chain has TRBV5-1 and TRBJ1-2; the match to TRBD1 covers 7 bases. Germline V gives CDR1 SGHRS, CDR2 YFSETQ. Trimming took 0 bases from V and 7 from J; bases not matched to a gene: 6. The CDR3 sequence is 14 residues long. DNA of the CDR3: TGCGCCAGCAGCTTGGTGCAGGGGGAGAGTGGCTACACCTTC. This codes for CASSLVQGESGYTF.

The V and J genes are TRBV6-1 and TRBJ2-7, with D uncertain. The CDR3 has 11 amino acids. The germline V gene encodes CDR1 MNHNS and CDR2 SASEGT. V was cut by 7 bases and J by 4 bases, with 8 bases left in between. Written as DNA, the CDR3 is TGTGCCAGCACCGTCACTTACGAGCAGTACTTC. Translation: CASTVTYEQYF.

This chain connects TRBV18 to TRBJ2-1; 11 bases map to TRBD1. CDR3 length: 16 residues. V lost 8 bases to trimming and J lost 10 bases; unmatched junction nucleotides: 16. CDR1 and CDR2 (germline): KGHSH, LQKENI. CDR3 sequence: CASTTGIWTGGWEQFF. The DNA for the CDR3 is TGTGCCAGCACCACCGGAATATGGACAGGGGGCTGGGAGCAGTTCTTC.

The chain is built from TRBV28 and TRBJ1-2, with TRBD1 identical over 9 bases. V shed 6 bases and J 2 bases; nucleotides not matched to a gene: 13. Germline loops: CDR1 MDHEN, CDR2 SYDVKM. The CDR3 runs to 17 residues. Here the CDR3 reads CASRAPGTGSSNYGYTF. Written as DNA, the CDR3 is TGTGCCAGCAGAGCCCCCGGGACAGGGTCGTCCAACTATGGCTACACCTTC.

The rearrangement uses TRBV2 and TRBJ1-4; TRBD1 agrees at 10 bases. The CDR3 is 15 amino acids. V was clipped by 5 bases and J by 7 bases; unmatched bases: 7. Germline V lookup: CDR1 SNHLY, CDR2 FYNNEI. CDR3 residues: CASSPDRTGGEKLFF. The CDR3 DNA follows: TGTGCCAGCAGTCCAGATAGGACAGGGGGTGAAAAACTGTTTTTT.

The chain employs TRBV18 and TRBJ1-2, with 8 bases fitting TRBD1. This CDR3 contains 14 residues. Germline lookup yields CDR1 KGHSH and CDR2 LQKENI. Trimming at V came to 3 bases and at J to 4 bases, leaving 4 bases not matched to a gene. CDR3 coding DNA: TGTGCCAGCTCACCGACGGGACAGGTCTATGGCTACACCTTC. It encodes CASSPTGQVYGYTF. The full variable domain, its missing parts supplied by reference TRBV18 and TRBJ1-2, is NAGVMQNPRHLVRRRGQEARLRCSPMKGHSHVYWYRQLPEEGLKFMVYLQKENIIDESGMPKERFSAEFPKEGPSILRIQQVVRGDSAAYFCASSPTGQVYGYTFGSGTRLTVV.

V and J are TRBV14 and TRBJ1-2; 9 nucleotides match TRBD1. Per germline, CDR1 SGHDN and CDR2 FVKESK. The CDR3 contains 14 residues. The junction had 6 bases not matched to a gene; V was cut back by 2 bases and J by 8 bases. CDR3 DNA: TGTGCCAGCAGCCAAAACAGGGGGCGTGAAGGCTACACCTTC. This codes for CASSQNRGREGYTF.

Note on this clone: A read error may produce the germline difference seen at one junction end. The V and J genes are TRBV5-4 and TRBJ2-5; maybe TRBD2 (5 bases). CDR1 and CDR2 from the germline V gene are SGHNT and YYREEE (reference sequence). The CDR3 has 15 residues. CDR3 region: CASSRPAGEQEAQYF. CDR3 nucleotides: TGTGCCAGCAGCCGCCCCGCGGGCGAGCAAGAGGCCCAGTACTTC.

The chain combines TRBV2 with TRBJ2-3; a possible D gene is TRBD2 (7 bases). This CDR3 has 16 amino acids. CDR1 SNHLY and CDR2 FYNNEI come from the germline V gene. Trimming removed 6 bases at V and 4 bases at J, with 20 bases between. This CDR3 reads CASRGLGGARSDTQYF. The CDR3 DNA is TGTGCCAGCAGGGGTCTTGGGGGGGCGAGATCAGATACGCAGTATTTT.

The chain links TRBV14 to TRBJ1-1, with D unclear. The CDR3 sequence is 15 residues long. Germline values: CDR1 SGHDN, CDR2 FVKESK. V lost 5 bases to trimming and J lost 3 bases, with 16 bases between them. Written as DNA, the CDR3 is TGTGCCAGCAGCTGGCTCCCCGGGGAGGACACTGAAGCTTTCTTT. Amino acids: CASSWLPGEDTEAFF.

As regards this clone: The junction shows a germline mismatch at one end, possibly a read error. The chain recombines TRBV7-8 with TRBJ2-7; D perhaps matches TRBD1 (8 bases). The CDR3 consists of 15 residues. Germline V gene lookup returns CDR1 SGHVS and CDR2 FQNEAQ. The DNA of the CDR3 is TGTGCCGGCAGCTTCCACAGGGGGGGTCACTACGAGCAGTACTTC. Amino acid sequence: CAGSFHRGGHYEQYF.

This chain connects TRBV2 to TRBJ2-2; D is perhaps TRBD2 (7 bases). This CDR3 has 15 residues. Trimming took 11 bases from V and 0 from J, leaving 16 bases between them. CDR1 is SNHLY and CDR2 is FYNNEI in the germline V gene. The DNA of the CDR3 is TGTGCCGGAGGGGGGGCAACATCGAACACCGGGGAGCTGTTTTTT. It yields the protein CAGGGATSNTGELFF.

V and J are TRBV9 and TRBJ2-1; D remains unclear. The V and J ends lost 0 bases and 6 bases respectively, with 7 bases between them. The germline CDR1 and CDR2 sequences are SGDLS and YYNGEE. The CDR3 consists of 13 residues. CDR3 sequence reads: CASSVALGNEQFF. DNA for the CDR3: TGTGCCAGCAGCGTAGCTCTAGGCAATGAGCAGTTCTTC.

The genes are TRBV4-3 and TRBJ2-1; 9 nucleotides align to TRBD1. Germline V gene lookup returns CDR1 LGHNA and CDR2 YSLEER. V shed 3 bases and J 5 bases; nucleotides not matched to a gene: 2. The CDR3 totals 14 residues. CDR3 in DNA: TGCGCCAGCAGCCAGAGGACAGGGGACAATGAGCAGTTCTTC. Residues: CASSQRTGDNEQFF.

This chain uses TRBV6-5 with TRBJ1-2; D is unresolved. Germline CDR1 MNHEY, CDR2 SVGAGI. This CDR3 contains 11 residues. Trimming left V 9 bases short and J 1 base short, with 6 bases between. In DNA form, the CDR3 reads TGTGCCAGTTCGAGTAACTATGGCTACACCTTC. This encodes CASSSNYGYTF.

This clone was counted only a few times. CDR3 sequence (DNA): TGTGCCACCAGCAGAGATTTGGGACTAGCGGCGTACAATGAGCAGTTCTTC. Its translation is CATSRDLGLAAYNEQFF. The chain recombines TRBV15 with TRBJ2-1, with 11 bases lining up with TRBD2. CDR1 LNHNV and CDR2 YYDKDF come from the germline V gene (reference sequence). The CDR3 spans 17 residues. V shed 0 bases and J 4 bases; nucleotides not matched to a gene: 5.

The gene calls are TRBV18 and TRBJ1-1; D gene unclear. Per the germline V gene, CDR1 is KGHSH and CDR2 is LQKENI. V lost 2 bases to trimming and J lost 5 bases, with 12 bases between them. The CDR3 sequence is 14 residues long. This chain's CDR3 is CASSPEAAKTEAFF. In DNA form, the CDR3 reads TGTGCCAGCTCACCAGAGGCCGCGAAGACTGAAGCTTTCTTT.

CDR3 residues: CASSPTSGGQGGHEQYF. CDR3 coding DNA: TGTGCCAGCTCACCTACGTCGGGGGGACAGGGTGGCCACGAGCAGTACTTC. V is TRBV18 and J is TRBJ2-7; 9 bases align to TRBD1. Trimming at V came to 3 bases and at J to 5 bases, leaving 14 bases not matched to a gene. This CDR3 has 17 amino acids. Per germline, CDR1 KGHSH and CDR2 LQKENI.

This chain links TRBV6-4 with TRBJ2-6; D remains ambiguous. V was trimmed by 2 bases and J by 0 bases, leaving 5 bases between them. The V gene's germline CDR1 is MRHNA and CDR2 SNTAGT. This CDR3 spans 15 amino acids. CDR3 bases: TGTGCCAGCAGTGACGGCAACTCTGGGGCCAACGTCCTGACTTTC. The encoded protein is CASSDGNSGANVLTF.

V and J are TRBV9 and TRBJ2-1; D is possibly TRBD2 (6 bases). The CDR3 runs to 18 residues. The V gene's germline CDR1 is SGDLS and CDR2 YYNGEE. Between the trimmed V and J ends, which lost 4 bases and 1 base, there was a span of 21 bases. The CDR3 region is CASSLPPPGTSSYNEQFF. CDR3 DNA sequence: TGTGCCAGCAGCCTCCCACCCCCCGGGACTTCTTCCTACAATGAGCAGTTCTTC.